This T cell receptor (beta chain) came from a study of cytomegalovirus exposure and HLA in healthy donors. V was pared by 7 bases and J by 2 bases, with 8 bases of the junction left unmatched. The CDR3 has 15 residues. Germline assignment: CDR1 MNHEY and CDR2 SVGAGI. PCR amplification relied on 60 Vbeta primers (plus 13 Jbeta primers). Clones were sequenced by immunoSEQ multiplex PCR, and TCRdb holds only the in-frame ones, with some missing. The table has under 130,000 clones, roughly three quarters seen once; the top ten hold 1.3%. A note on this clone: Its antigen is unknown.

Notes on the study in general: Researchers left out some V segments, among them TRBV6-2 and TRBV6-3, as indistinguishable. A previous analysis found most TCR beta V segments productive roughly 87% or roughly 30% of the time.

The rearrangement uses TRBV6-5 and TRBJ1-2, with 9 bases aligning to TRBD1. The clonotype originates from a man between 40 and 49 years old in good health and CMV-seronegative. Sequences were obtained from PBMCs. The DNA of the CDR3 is TGTGCCAGCACCACCGGGACAGGGCTCAACTATGGCTACACCTTC. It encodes CASTTGTGLNYGYTF.